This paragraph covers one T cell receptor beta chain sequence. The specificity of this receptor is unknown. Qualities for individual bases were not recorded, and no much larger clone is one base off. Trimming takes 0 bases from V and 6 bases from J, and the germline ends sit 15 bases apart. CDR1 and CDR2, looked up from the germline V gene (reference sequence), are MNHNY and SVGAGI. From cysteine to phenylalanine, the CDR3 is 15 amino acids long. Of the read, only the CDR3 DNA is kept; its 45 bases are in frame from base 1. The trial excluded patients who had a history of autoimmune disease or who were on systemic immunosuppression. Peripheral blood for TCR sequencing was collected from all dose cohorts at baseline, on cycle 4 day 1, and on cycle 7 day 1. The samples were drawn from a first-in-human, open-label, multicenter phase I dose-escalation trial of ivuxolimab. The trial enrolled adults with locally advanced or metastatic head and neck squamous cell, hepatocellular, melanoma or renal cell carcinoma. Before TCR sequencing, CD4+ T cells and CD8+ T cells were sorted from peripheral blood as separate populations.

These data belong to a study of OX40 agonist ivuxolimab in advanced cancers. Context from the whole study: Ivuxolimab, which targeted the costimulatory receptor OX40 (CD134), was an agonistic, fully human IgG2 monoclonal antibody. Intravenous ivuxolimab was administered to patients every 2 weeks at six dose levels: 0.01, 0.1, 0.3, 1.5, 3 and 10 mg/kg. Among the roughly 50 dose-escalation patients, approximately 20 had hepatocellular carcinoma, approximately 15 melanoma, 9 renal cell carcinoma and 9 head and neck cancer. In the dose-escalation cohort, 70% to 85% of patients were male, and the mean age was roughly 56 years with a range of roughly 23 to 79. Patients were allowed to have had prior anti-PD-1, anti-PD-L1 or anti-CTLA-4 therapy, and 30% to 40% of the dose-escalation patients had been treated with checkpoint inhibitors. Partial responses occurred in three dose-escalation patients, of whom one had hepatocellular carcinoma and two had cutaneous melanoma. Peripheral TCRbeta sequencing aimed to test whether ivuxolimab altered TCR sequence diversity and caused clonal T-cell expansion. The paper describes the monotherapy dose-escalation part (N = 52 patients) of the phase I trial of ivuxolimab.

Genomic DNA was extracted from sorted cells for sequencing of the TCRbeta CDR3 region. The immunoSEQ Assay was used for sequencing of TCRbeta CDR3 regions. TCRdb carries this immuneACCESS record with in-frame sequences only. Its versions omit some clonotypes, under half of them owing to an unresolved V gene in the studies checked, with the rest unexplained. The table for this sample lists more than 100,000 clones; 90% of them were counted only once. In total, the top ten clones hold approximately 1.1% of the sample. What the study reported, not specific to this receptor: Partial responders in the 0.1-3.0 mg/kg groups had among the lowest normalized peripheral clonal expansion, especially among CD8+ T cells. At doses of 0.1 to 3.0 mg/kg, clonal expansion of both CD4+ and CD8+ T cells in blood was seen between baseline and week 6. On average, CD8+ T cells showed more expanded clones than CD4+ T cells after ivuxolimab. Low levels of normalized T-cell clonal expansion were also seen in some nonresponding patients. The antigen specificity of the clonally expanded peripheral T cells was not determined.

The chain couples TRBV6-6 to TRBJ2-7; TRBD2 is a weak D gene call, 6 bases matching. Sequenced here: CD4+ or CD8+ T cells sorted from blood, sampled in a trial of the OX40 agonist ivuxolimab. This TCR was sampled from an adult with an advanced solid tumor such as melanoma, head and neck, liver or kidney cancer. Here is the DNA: TGTGCCAGCAGTTACTCGGCGGGAAACTCCGCCGAGCAGTACTTC. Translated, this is CASSYSAGNSAEQYF.